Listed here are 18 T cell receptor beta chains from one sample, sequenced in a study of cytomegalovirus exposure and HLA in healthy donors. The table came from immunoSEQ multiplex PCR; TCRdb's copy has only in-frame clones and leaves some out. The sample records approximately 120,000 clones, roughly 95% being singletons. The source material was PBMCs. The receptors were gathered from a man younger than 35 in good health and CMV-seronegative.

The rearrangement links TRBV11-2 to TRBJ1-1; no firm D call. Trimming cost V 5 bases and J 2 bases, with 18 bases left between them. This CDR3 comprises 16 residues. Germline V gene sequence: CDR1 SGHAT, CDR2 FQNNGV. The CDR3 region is CASSLMNPGFNTEAFF. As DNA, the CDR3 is TGTGCCAGCAGCCTAATGAACCCGGGTTTCAACACTGAAGCTTTCTTT.

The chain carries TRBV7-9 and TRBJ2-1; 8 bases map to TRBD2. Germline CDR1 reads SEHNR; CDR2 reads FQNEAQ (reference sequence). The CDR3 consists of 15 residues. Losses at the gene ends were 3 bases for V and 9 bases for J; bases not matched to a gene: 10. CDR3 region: CASSFEVAGKFEQFF. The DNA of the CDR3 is TGTGCCAGCAGCTTCGAAGTAGCGGGGAAATTTGAGCAGTTCTTC.

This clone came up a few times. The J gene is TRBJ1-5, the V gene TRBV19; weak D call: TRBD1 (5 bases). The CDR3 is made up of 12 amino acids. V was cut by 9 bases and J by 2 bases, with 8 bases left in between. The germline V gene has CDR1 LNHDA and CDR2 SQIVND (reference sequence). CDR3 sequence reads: CASHRRNQPQHF. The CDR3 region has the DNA TGTGCCAGCCACAGGCGCAATCAGCCCCAGCATTTT.

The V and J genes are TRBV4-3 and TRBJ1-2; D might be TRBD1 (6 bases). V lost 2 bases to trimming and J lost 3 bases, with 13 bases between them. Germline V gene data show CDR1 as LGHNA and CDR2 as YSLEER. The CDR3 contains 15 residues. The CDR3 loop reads CASSQTDSSYYGYTF. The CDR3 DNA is TGCGCCAGCAGCCAAACGGACAGCAGCTACTATGGCTACACCTTC.

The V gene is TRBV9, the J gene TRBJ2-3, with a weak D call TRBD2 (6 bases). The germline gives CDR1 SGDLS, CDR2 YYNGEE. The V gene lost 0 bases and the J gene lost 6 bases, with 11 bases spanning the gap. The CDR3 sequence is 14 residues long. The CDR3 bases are TGTGCCAGCAGCGTAGGTGAGGCGGGGGATACGCAGTATTTT. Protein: CASSVGEAGDTQYF.

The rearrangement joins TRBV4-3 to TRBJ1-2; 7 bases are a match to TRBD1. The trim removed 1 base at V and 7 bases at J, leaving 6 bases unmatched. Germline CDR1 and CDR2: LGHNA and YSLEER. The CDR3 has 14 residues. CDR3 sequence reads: CASSQGGWDSGYTF. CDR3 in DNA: TGCGCCAGCAGCCAAGGGGGGTGGGACAGTGGCTACACCTTC.

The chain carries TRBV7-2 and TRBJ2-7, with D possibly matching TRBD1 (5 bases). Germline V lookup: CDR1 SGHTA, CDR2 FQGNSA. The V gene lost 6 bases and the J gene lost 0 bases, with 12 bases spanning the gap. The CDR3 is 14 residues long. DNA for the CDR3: TGTGCCAGCAGGGGGCTGGGCCCCTCCTACGAGCAGTACTTC. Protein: CASRGLGPSYEQYF.

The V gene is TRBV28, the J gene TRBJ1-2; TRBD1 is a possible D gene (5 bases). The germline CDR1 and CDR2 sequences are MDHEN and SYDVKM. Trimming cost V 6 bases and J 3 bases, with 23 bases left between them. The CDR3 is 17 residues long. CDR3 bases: TGTGCCAGCAGGGGACCCAGGGCTCGGGGGGGTGACTATGGCTACACCTTC. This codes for CASRGPRARGGDYGYTF.

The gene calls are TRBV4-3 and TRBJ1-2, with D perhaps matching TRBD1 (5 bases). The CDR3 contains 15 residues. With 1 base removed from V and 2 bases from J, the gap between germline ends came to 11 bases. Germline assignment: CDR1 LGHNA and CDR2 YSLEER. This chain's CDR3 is CASSQVLDNNYGYTF. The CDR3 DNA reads TGCGCCAGCAGCCAAGTCCTGGACAACAACTATGGCTACACCTTC.

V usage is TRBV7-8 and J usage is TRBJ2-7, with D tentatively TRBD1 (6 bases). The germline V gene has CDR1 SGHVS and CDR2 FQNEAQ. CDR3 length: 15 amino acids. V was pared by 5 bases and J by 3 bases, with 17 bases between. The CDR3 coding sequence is TGTGCCAGCAGCGGTACCGGGACATCGATCTACGAGCAGTACTTC. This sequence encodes CASSGTGTSIYEQYF.

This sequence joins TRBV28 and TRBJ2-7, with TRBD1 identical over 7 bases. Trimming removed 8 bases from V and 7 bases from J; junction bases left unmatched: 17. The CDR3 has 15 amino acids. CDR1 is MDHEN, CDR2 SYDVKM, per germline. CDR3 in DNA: TGTGCCAGCGGCATCGGTGGCAGGGGGACGGGGGAGCAGTACTTC. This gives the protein CASGIGGRGTGEQYF.

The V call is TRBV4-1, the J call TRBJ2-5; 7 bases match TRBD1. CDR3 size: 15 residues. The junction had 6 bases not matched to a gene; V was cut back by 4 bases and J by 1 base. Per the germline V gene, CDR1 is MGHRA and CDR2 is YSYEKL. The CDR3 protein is CASSRQGRSQETQYF. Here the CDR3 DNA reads TGCGCCAGCAGCCGACAGGGTAGGAGCCAAGAGACCCAGTACTTC.

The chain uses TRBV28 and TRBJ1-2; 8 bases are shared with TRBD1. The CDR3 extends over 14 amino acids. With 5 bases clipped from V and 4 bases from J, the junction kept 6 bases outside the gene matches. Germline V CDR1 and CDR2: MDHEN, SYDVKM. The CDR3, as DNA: TGTGCCAGCAGTCGACAGGGGATATTCTATGGCTACACCTTC. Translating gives CASSRQGIFYGYTF.

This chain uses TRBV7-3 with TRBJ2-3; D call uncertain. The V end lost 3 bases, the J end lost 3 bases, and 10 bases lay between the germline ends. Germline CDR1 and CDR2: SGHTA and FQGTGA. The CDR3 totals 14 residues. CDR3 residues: CASSFGAGTDTQYF. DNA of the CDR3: TGTGCCAGCAGCTTTGGCGCAGGAACAGATACGCAGTATTTT.

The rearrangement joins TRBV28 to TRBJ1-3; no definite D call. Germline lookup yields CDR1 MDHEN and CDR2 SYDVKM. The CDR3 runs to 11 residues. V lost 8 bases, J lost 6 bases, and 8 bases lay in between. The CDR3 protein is CASYTPNTIYF. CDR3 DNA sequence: TGTGCCAGCTATACTCCAAACACCATATATTTT.

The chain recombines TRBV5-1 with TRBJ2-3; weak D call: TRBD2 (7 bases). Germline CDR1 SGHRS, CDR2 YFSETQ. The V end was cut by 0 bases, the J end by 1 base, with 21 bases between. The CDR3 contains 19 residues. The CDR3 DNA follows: TGCGCCAGCAGCTTGGGGGGGCTAGCAAGCAGCGGGGGCACAGATACGCAGTATTTT. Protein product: CASSLGGLASSGGTDTQYF.

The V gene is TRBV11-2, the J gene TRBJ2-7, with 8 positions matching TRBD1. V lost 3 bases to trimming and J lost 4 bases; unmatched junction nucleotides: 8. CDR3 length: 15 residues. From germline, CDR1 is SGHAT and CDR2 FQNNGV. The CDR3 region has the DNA TGTGCCAGCAGCTTGGTGCAGGGGGCTTCGTACGAGCAGTACTTC. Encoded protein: CASSLVQGASYEQYF.

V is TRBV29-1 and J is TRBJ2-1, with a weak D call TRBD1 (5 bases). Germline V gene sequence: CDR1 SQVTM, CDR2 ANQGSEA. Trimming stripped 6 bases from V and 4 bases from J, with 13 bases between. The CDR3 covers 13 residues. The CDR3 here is CSVQGGLYNEQFF. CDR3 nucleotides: TGCAGCGTCCAGGGTGGCCTTTACAATGAGCAGTTCTTC.